A single T cell receptor beta chain is shown here with its context. The antigen is unknown. This specimen belongs to a study of siplizumab effects on memory and regulatory T cells. Germline V gene sequence: CDR1 SGDLS, CDR2 YYNGEE. The CDR3 is 16 amino acids. V lost 7 bases, J lost 0 bases, and 19 bases lay in between. Study-wide results and limits: Sequences that were alloreactive and traceable to unstimulated CD4+ memory cells were significantly reduced by siplizumab.

Repertoires were generated with immunoSEQ multiplex PCR, while TCRdb's copy carries only in-frame clones and drops some. The sample has approximately 82,000 clones, roughly 87% seen once. Material: Tregs sorted from blood. This clonotype was obtained from a human donor in good health. V gene TRBV9 combines with J gene TRBJ2-5, with D possibly being TRBD2 (6 bases). The CDR3 nucleotides read TGTGCCAGCTCCCGTAGGGGTGGGGGGTACCAAGAGACCCAGTACTTC. Protein: CASSRRGGGYQETQYF.